This TCR beta chain is from a study of cytomegalovirus exposure and HLA in healthy donors listed by TCRdb under 2017. Turning to the overall study: In an earlier analysis of 587 of the donors, roughly 300 Gb of sequence data and about 110 million unique TCR beta sequences from about 179 million T cells were reported. On average, around 200,000 unique TCR beta nucleotide sequences were sequenced per donor among fewer than 500 genotyped donors of the cohort, with approximately 18% of those sequences being non-productive. In an earlier analysis of roughly 600 of the donors, high-throughput TCR beta sequencing was used to judge whether each TCR beta V gene segment behaved as functional or pseudogenic. Donor age, sex, ethnicity and CMV serostatus were compiled alongside the repertoire data. Of the roughly 400 genotyped donors, 75% to 85% were placed in the genetic ancestry cluster associated with self-reported Caucasian donors. The number of typed donors differed by locus: about 620-640 for A, B, C, DRB1 and DQB1; approximately 530 for DQA1; some 610 for DPA1; and some 450 for DPB1. Genome-wide SNP genotypes for about 60% of the 666 donors were used in a later genetic analysis, which treated that subset as a discovery cohort. Class I and class II HLA loci were covered by the typing at four-digit resolution. To predict cytomegalovirus infection status, the study combined high-throughput TCR immunosequencing, statistical association of individual TCRs with disease status, and machine learning. The study was designed to test whether signatures of past pathogen exposure could be identified by cataloging public T cell receptors. A separate validation cohort of approximately 130 different subjects was used in addition to the roughly 670-subject first cohort. About 300 gigabases of sequencing data and approximately 91 million unique TCR sequences made up an early release that covered roughly 670 HLA-typed donors. Because of strong linkage in the cohort, 5 or 6 DR-DQ haplotypes were treated as single units for association and clustering. In a later analysis, previously published TCR beta repertoires from some 640 donors were re-analyzed and high-resolution HLA genotyping was added so that TCR occurrence patterns could be studied. In the later analysis, no new phenotypic data were used to find candidate immune exposures; instead, reliance was placed on TCR beta sequences and their occurrence across donors. The T cell repertoires of around 730 subjects were profiled by immunosequencing and related to cytomegalovirus serostatus. All discovery cohort repertoires had been generated using a single sequencing platform.

The cohort was made up of hundreds of healthy bone marrow donors. All cohort members were sampled while nominally healthy, although unrecorded immune exposures were likely present. The donor was CMV seronegative and was included in the group of 352 seronegative cohort members. A peripheral blood sample was collected from each donor, and TCR beta sequencing was performed on peripheral blood mononuclear cells. Genomic DNA extraction from the blood cell samples was performed with the Qiagen DNeasy Blood Extraction Kit. With regard to this clone: Its antigen remains undetermined. Base-call qualities are not available, and no considerably larger clone is one nucleotide away.

The method behind the library was the immunoSEQ multiplex PCR assay. A mixture of 60 forward primers for TCR Vbeta segments and 13 reverse primers for TCR Jbeta segments was used in the multiplex PCR. The CDR3 region of rearranged TCR beta genes was amplified from genomic DNA by a multiplex PCR assay. The amplified TCR beta libraries were sequenced on the Illumina HiSeq System as 87-base-pair reads. As for how the authors treated the data: A later analysis tallied around 80 million unique TCR beta chains across the 666 repertoires, and approximately 12 million of those chains were shared by two or more donors. Raw reads were error-corrected and collapsed into unique sequences with a nearest-neighbor algorithm that merged closely related sequences to remove PCR and sequencing errors. V, D and J gene segments were assigned by aligning CDR3 sequences to IMGT reference sequences. For a sequence to be retained, at least a six-nucleotide match to both a V gene segment and a J gene segment was required. Rearrangements were called productive when the CDR3 lacked stop codons and stayed in frame with V and J; all others were non-productive. Following IMGT convention, CDR3 was defined as the stretch from the second conserved V-encoded cysteine to the conserved J-encoded phenylalanine. The earlier analysis of 587 of the donors excluded sequences that lacked an unambiguous match to a single V gene segment. An earlier analysis of fewer than 750 of the donors classified V segments as functional when productive rearrangements were above 56.7% and as segregating when the standard deviation between donors was above 5%. A statistical classification framework was developed to diagnose cytomegalovirus status using the catalog of TCR beta chain sequences. V and J gene assignment, in a later analysis, came from comparing TCR nucleotide sequences with IMGT/GENE-DB human TR gene sequences. A later analysis assigned CDR3 sequences and most-parsimonious VDJ recombination scenarios with the TCRdist pipeline. In a later analysis, each TCR beta chain was defined by its CDR3 amino acid sequence together with its V-gene family, and reads lacking a unique V-gene family were excluded. A later analysis removed 592 highly shared, low-generation-probability nucleotide sequences to deal with suspected cross-contamination and a sequencing artifact. In a later analysis, a clonal expansion index for each public chain was calculated from normalized within-repertoire ranks of inferred template counts. In a later analysis, generation probabilities were computed with a VDJ recombination model fitted to out-of-frame rearrangements, and the resulting probabilities were checked against IGoR. In a later analysis, TCR-TCR, TCR-HLA and TCR-CMV co-occurrence was scored with hypergeometric tests, and a repertoire-size bias correction was applied to TCR pairs. False discovery rates were estimated in a later analysis by permuting HLA or CMV assignments 20 times. A later analysis grouped co-occurring TCRs with DBSCAN, adding TCRdist sequence similarity when clustering within HLA-allele-positive subsets. Co-occurrence clustering excluded repertoires with fewer than 30,000 or more than 120,000 public chains, plus five with anomalous nucleotide sharing. The source is immuneACCESS, and TCRdb retained only in-frame sequences with V and J called. Part of the clones is not carried over; for the studies checked, unresolved V genes explain less than half of this, and the remainder is unexplained. For V, J and clone size, that table is used; D and trimming come from the DNA. The sample records tens of thousands of clones, around 81% of which are singletons. Roughly 1.5% of the sample belongs to the ten largest clones.

General findings and caveats noted by the study authors: The only immune exposure information available for the cohort was CMV serostatus. Correlated functional status among segregating V segments might be attributable to linkage disequilibrium, but an unknown experimental factor could not be ruled out. In both the original and validation cohorts, the classifier was reported to diagnose cytomegalovirus status with high specificity and sensitivity. According to a later analysis, most CMV-associated TCR beta chains appeared to be HLA-restricted, and the HLA associations seemed to be driven largely by CMV exposure. An earlier analysis of around 600 of the donors showed that most TCR beta V segments appeared in productive rearrangements either about 90% or about 30% of the time, which broadly matched IMGT annotations. The earlier analysis of 587 of the donors excluded fewer than 20 rarely observed V segments, including chromosome 9 orphons, because counts were too low. A later genetic analysis associated a missense DCLRE1C variant with V-gene and J-gene trimming of TCR beta chains, and an independent cohort replicated the association. A further reported finding was that TCR beta sequences accurately predicted the HLA-A and HLA-B alleles for most subjects in the first cohort. Most TCR sequences were seen in very few donors, while some public TCRs were found in many individuals. The sequencing pipeline was judged likely to have produced a cluster of highly shared sequence variants as a technical artifact. In the study, around 150 TCR beta chains were listed as associated with cytomegalovirus. HLA typing was unavailable for some donors at each locus, so association tests used only the typed subset. According to a later analysis, parvovirus B19, influenza, CMV and Epstein-Barr virus appeared linked to several top co-occurrence clusters. In this cohort, only TCR beta chains were sequenced, and detectable features were limited by the absence of alpha or paired-chain data. Compared with equally common non-associated chains, HLA-associated TCR beta chains in a later analysis were more clonally expanded and had lower generation probabilities. A few of the identified cytomegalovirus-associated TCR beta chains were confirmed in vitro to be specific for cytomegalovirus antigens. According to the authors, the approach could potentially be generalized to other disease states and immunological phenotypes. According to a later genetic analysis, donors in an Asian-associated ancestry cluster had fewer N-insertions in productive TCRs than the roughly 660-donor mean. At a false discovery rate of 0.05, a later analysis linked 16,951 TCR beta sequences to specific HLA alleles. Sequencing depth was assumed to be roughly uniform across donors in the presence/absence analyses, though that assumption may not hold. Strong co-occurrence of HLA alleles, especially DR and DQ, made assigning TCR associations to individual alleles difficult. According to a later analysis, TCR association rates differed among HLA loci, with DRB1 alleles showing the most associated TCRs and HLA-C alleles showing the fewest.

What was sequenced was PBMCs. The source is a man between 40 and 49 years old in good health and CMV-seronegative.

The CDR3 is CASWIFDSRNTEAFF. The bases are TGTGCCAGCTGGATTTTCGACAGCAGGAACACTGAAGCTTTCTTT. Recombination linked TRBV27 to TRBJ1-1; 5 matching bases give a weak D call of TRBD1. From its cysteine to its phenylalanine, the CDR3 spans 15 amino acids. Only the CDR3 part of the read is kept: 45 bases, read in frame from the first base. In the germline V gene (reference sequence), CDR1 corresponds to MNHEY and CDR2 to SMNVEV. The V end loses 8 bases and the J end loses 1 base, and a stretch of 17 bases separates them.